The 23 T cell receptor beta chains below come from one sample, sequenced in a study of monozygotic twins with cystic fibrosis. Clones were read by immunoSEQ multiplex PCR, and TCRdb kept only the in-frame ones, dropping some. Counted here are tens of thousands of clones, approximately 80% occurring once; the ten biggest clones make up approximately 0.88%. The specimen sequenced was blood. Source of these receptors: a girl aged 2-10 years with cystic fibrosis.

This chain connects TRBV6-5 to TRBJ1-2; no definite D call. CDR3 length equals 15 residues. The V gene's germline CDR1 is MNHEY and CDR2 SVGAGI. Trimming left V 5 bases short and J 4 bases short, with 17 bases between. The CDR3 nucleotides read TGTGCCAGCAGTGCGCTTCGACGGCAACTCTATGGCTACACCTTC. Residues: CASSALRRQLYGYTF.

This chain uses TRBV11-2 with TRBJ2-7; 7 bases align to TRBD2. The CDR3 has 16 amino acids. V shed 1 base and J 2 bases; nucleotides not matched to a gene: 8. Germline CDR1 reads SGHAT; CDR2 reads FQNNGV. The CDR3 DNA follows: TGTGCCAGCAGCTTAGGGGGAGGGGTTACGACCTACGAGCAGTACTTC. Amino acids: CASSLGGGVTTYEQYF.

The genes are TRBV2 and TRBJ1-1, with D perhaps TRBD1 (5 bases). The germline V gene encodes CDR1 SNHLY and CDR2 FYNNEI. The ends were cut back, 8 bases at V and 11 bases at J, with 18 bases in the middle. The CDR3 extends over 12 amino acids. In DNA, the CDR3 is TGTGCCAGCGGAGGGGAGGGTTCGGGGGCTTTCTTT. It translates to CASGGEGSGAFF.

J is TRBJ2-7 and V is TRBV7-9, with 9 bases matching TRBD1. Germline trimming cut 4 bases from V and 5 bases from J; bases unmatched to any gene: 6. This CDR3 spans 14 amino acids. Germline V gives CDR1 SEHNR, CDR2 FQNEAQ (reference sequence). Here the CDR3 reads CASSSGTGPDEQYF. The CDR3 DNA sequence: TGTGCCAGCAGCTCCGGGACAGGGCCCGACGAGCAGTACTTC. The complete variable domain, with remaining parts taken from reference TRBV7-9 and TRBJ2-7, reads DTGVSQNPRHKITKRGQNVTFRCDPISEHNRLYWYRQTLGQGPEFLTYFQNEAQLEKSRLLSDRFSAERPKGSFSTLEIQRTEQGDSAMYLCASSSGTGPDEQYFGPGTRLTVT.

The chain links TRBV5-1 to TRBJ1-2; 7 positions agree with TRBD1. CDR1 and CDR2 from the germline V gene are SGHRS and YFSETQ. V shed 0 bases and J 6 bases; nucleotides not matched to a gene: 17. The CDR3 consists of 18 residues. The CDR3 region is CASSLETGSHRGNDGYTF. DNA of the CDR3: TGCGCCAGCAGCTTGGAGACAGGGAGTCATCGTGGCAATGATGGCTACACCTTC.

This rearrangement joins TRBV19 to TRBJ1-2; possible D gene TRBD1, 6 bases. Germline CDR1 is LNHDA and CDR2 is SQIVND (reference sequence). This CDR3 is built from 15 residues. The ends were cut back, 8 bases at V and 3 bases at J, with 19 bases in the middle. CDR3 DNA: TGTGCCAGTCATTTGTATGGGGGCCTTCACTATGGCTACACCTTC. Amino acids: CASHLYGGLHYGYTF.

CDR3 bases: TGTGCCAGCAGCCCCAGCGGGGTGACAGGCCCCACAGATACGCAGTATTTT. Its protein is CASSPSGVTGPTDTQYF. The chain couples TRBV11-2 to TRBJ2-3; perhaps TRBD2 as D (7 bases). The V end lost 5 bases, the J end lost 2 bases, and 20 bases lay between the germline ends. The CDR3 contains 17 residues. CDR1 is SGHAT and CDR2 is FQNNGV in the germline V gene.

The V gene is TRBV7-9, the J gene TRBJ2-7; D is tentatively TRBD1 or TRBD2 (5 bases each). With 3 bases removed from V and 2 bases from J, the gap between germline ends came to 8 bases. The germline V gene encodes CDR1 SEHNR and CDR2 FQNEAQ (reference sequence). The CDR3 is 13 amino acids. The CDR3 is CASSLLGAYEQYF. The CDR3, as DNA: TGTGCCAGCAGCTTGTTGGGGGCCTACGAGCAGTACTTC.

This chain joins TRBV30 and TRBJ1-3; D remains ambiguous. Germline V gene sequence: CDR1 GTSNPN, CDR2 SVGIG (reference sequence). The CDR3 length is 15 residues. Between the trimmed V and J ends, which lost 0 bases and 4 bases, there was a span of 13 bases. Here the CDR3 reads CAWSVFRVFGNTIYF. The CDR3 DNA reads TGTGCCTGGAGTGTTTTCCGGGTCTTCGGAAACACCATATATTTT.

The CDR3 nucleotides are TGTGCCTGGAATCCTCTCCCTAGCTCCTACAATGAGCAGTTCTTC. It codes for CAWNPLPSSYNEQFF. The chain has TRBV30 and TRBJ2-1; no clear D. Germline CDR1 is GTSNPN and CDR2 is SVGIG (reference sequence). The length of the CDR3 is 15 residues. V lost 4 bases and J lost 0, with 13 bases in between.

This clone was seen more than once but under ten times. The chain carries TRBV10-2 and TRBJ1-1; D remains unclear. Trimming pared 0 bases from V and 4 bases from J, leaving 9 bases between. Germline CDR1 and CDR2: WSHSY and SAAADI. The CDR3 length is 14 residues. CDR3 region: CASSESSGFTEAFF. CDR3 nucleotide sequence: TGCGCCAGCAGTGAGTCGTCGGGGTTCACTGAAGCTTTCTTT.

This clone was found a few times. The chain recombines TRBV19 with TRBJ1-5, with a tentative D call TRBD1 (6 bases). The CDR3 runs to 11 residues. The ends were cut back, 9 bases at V and 7 bases at J, with 10 bases in the middle. Germline V gene sequence: CDR1 LNHDA, CDR2 SQIVND (reference sequence). The CDR3 sequence is CASGGGQPQHF. The CDR3 DNA reads TGTGCCAGCGGGGGCGGACAGCCCCAGCATTTT. Looking up the rest from reference TRBV19 and TRBJ1-5 gives the full variable domain: DGGITQSPKYLFRKEGQNVTLSCEQNLNHDAMYWYRQDPGQGLRLIYYSQIVNDFQKGDIAEGYSVSREKKESFPLTVTSAQKNPTAFYLCASGGGQPQHFGDGTRLSIL.

This chain uses TRBV6-1 with TRBJ2-2; D could derive from TRBD1 or TRBD2 (6 bases each). V lost 2 bases and J 9 bases, leaving 13 bases between the germline ends. Germline V gene data show CDR1 as MNHNS and CDR2 as SASEGT. The CDR3 spans 14 residues. The CDR3 sequence is CASSESPGARELFF. CDR3 DNA sequence: TGTGCCAGCAGTGAATCCCCGGGGGCGAGGGAGCTGTTTTTT.

The chain employs TRBV29-1 and TRBJ1-2; D remains unclear. The CDR3 runs to 13 residues. Germline values: CDR1 SQVTM, CDR2 ANQGSEA. V was cut by 3 bases and J by 6 bases, with 14 bases left in between. The CDR3 loop reads CSVEKRLKDGYTF. For the CDR3, the DNA is TGCAGCGTTGAGAAGAGACTGAAGGATGGCTACACCTTC. Full variable domain (outside the CDR3, taken from reference TRBV29-1 and TRBJ1-2): SAVISQKPSRDICQRGTSLTIQCQVDSQVTMMFWYRQQPGQSLTLIATANQGSEATYESGFVIDKFPISRPNLTFSTLTVSNMSPEDSSIYLCSVEKRLKDGYTFGSGTRLTVV.

This sequence joins TRBV9 and TRBJ2-2, with a tentative D call TRBD1 (5 bases). CDR3 length: 15 residues. Germline lookup yields CDR1 SGDLS and CDR2 YYNGEE. The V and J ends lost 0 bases and 2 bases respectively, with 8 bases between them. CDR3 region: CASSVGRVNTGELFF. Here the CDR3 DNA reads TGTGCCAGCAGCGTAGGCAGGGTCAACACCGGGGAGCTGTTTTTT.

The CDR3: CASRSRRTTNYGYTF. The CDR3, as DNA: TGTGCCAGCAGGTCCCGACGGACCACTAACTATGGCTACACCTTC. The rearrangement links TRBV6-1 to TRBJ1-2; D gene ambiguous. Between the trimmed V and J ends, which lost 6 bases and 0 bases, there was a span of 14 bases. The CDR3 extends over 15 amino acids. The germline V gene encodes CDR1 MNHNS and CDR2 SASEGT.

The chain's CDR3 is CASSLGQGGNNEQYF. The CDR3 nucleotides are TGCGCCAGCAGCTTGGGTCAGGGGGGTAACAACGAGCAGTACTTC. The chain links TRBV5-1 to TRBJ2-7, with D tentatively TRBD1 (7 bases). Per germline, CDR1 SGHRS and CDR2 YFSETQ. Trimming pared 0 bases from V and 5 bases from J, leaving 15 bases between. This CDR3 has 15 amino acids.

The V gene is TRBV29-1, the J gene TRBJ1-1, with D hard to call. Trimming stripped 8 bases from V and 4 bases from J, with 8 bases between. This CDR3 spans 10 amino acids. Germline-derived CDR1 and CDR2 are SQVTM and ANQGSEA. The CDR3 protein is CSLGGTEAFF. In DNA, the CDR3 is TGCAGCTTGGGAGGCACTGAAGCTTTCTTT.

The V and J genes are TRBV25-1 and TRBJ2-1; 9 bases match TRBD2. This CDR3 has 17 residues. Germline trimming cut 3 bases from V and 6 bases from J; bases unmatched to any gene: 12. The germline V gene has CDR1 MGHDK and CDR2 SYGVNS. CDR3 sequence: CASSDLTSGYRGNEQFF. Here the CDR3 DNA reads TGTGCCAGCAGTGATTTAACTAGCGGGTACCGTGGCAATGAGCAGTTCTTC.

The V and J genes are TRBV5-4 and TRBJ1-2, with D possibly TRBD1 on 5 matching bases. V dropped 3 bases and J dropped 4 bases, with 16 bases sitting between them. The CDR3 spans 15 residues. Germline V gene data show CDR1 as SGHNT and CDR2 as YYREEE (reference sequence). Written as DNA, the CDR3 is TGTGCCAGCAGCTACCCGGGGCAAGACTTCTATGGCTACACCTTC. Residues: CASSYPGQDFYGYTF.

Written as DNA, the CDR3 is TGTGCCGAGCATCGGGGGGTCACTGAAGCTTTCTTT. It encodes CAEHRGVTEAFF. This chain joins TRBV30 and TRBJ1-1, with D possibly matching TRBD1 (5 bases). The CDR3 contains 12 residues. Trimming stripped 8 bases from V and 4 bases from J, with 14 bases between. Per the germline V gene, CDR1 is GTSNPN and CDR2 is SVGIG (reference sequence). Combining the CDR3 with reference TRBV30 and TRBJ1-1 gives the whole variable domain SQTIHQWPATLVQPVGSPLSLECTVEGTSNPNLYWYRQAAGRGLQLLFYSVGIGQISSEVPQNLSASRPQDRQFILSSKKLLLSDSGFYLCAEHRGVTEAFFGQGTRLTVV.

This clone was seen once. V gene TRBV27 combines with J gene TRBJ2-7, with 8 bases fitting TRBD1. The CDR3 extends over 20 amino acids. The germline V gene encodes CDR1 MNHEY and CDR2 SMNVEV (reference sequence). V gave up 5 bases and J gave up 0 bases; unmatched junction bases: 21. CDR3 nucleotide sequence: TGTGCCAGCAGTCCCATTGTGGAGGACAGGGTCCTCTTAAGCTCCTACGAGCAGTACTTC. Protein product: CASSPIVEDRVLLSSYEQYF.

The V and J genes are TRBV6-1 and TRBJ2-7; TRBD2 matches 8 bases. The CDR3 length is 15 residues. Germline CDR1 and CDR2: MNHNS and SASEGT. The V gene end was trimmed by 3 bases and the J gene end by 2 bases; junction bases not matched to a gene: 6. In DNA form, the CDR3 reads TGTGCCAGCAGTGATAGGGCTAGCGGGCCCTACGAGCAGTACTTC. This translates into CASSDRASGPYEQYF.